This TCR beta chain was identified in a study of control samples from healthy donors and cancer patients. Method: immunoSEQ multiplex PCR; TCRdb's copy keeps in-frame clones and lacks some. The sample shows 200,000 or so clones, roughly nine tenths of them seen only once. Trimming took 9 bases from V and 1 from J, leaving 15 bases between them. CDR3 length: 15 amino acids. CDR1 is MNHEY and CDR2 is SVGAGI in the germline V gene. This clone was counted once. The gene calls are TRBV6-5 and TRBJ1-4; unclear D gene. The sample was blood. This TCR derives from a man younger than 40 in good health. CDR3 region: CASKRLRQTNEKLFF. The CDR3 coding sequence is TGTGCCAGTAAAAGACTTCGACAAACTAATGAAAAACTGTTTTTT.